These T cell receptor beta chains were read from a single sample in a study of blood T cell repertoires in COVID-19. The assay was immunoSEQ multiplex PCR, and TCRdb's table has in-frame clones only and misses some. Of about 55,000 clones listed, approximately 83% are singletons. The source material was peripheral blood. The receptors here all came from a human donor in a cohort sampled during active COVID-19. CDR3s include the opening cysteine and the closing phenylalanine or tryptophan. The D gene is left open where the match is weak. Some rows have no size entry. The others give once, few or many, or a class for an expanded clone.

>TRBJ1-2|NA|TRBV7-2|NA
CASSLPGQEGYTF
TGTGCCAGCAGCCTACCGGGACAAGAAGGCTACACCTTC
>TRBJ1-4|NA|TRBV19|TRBD1
CASQGGDEKLFF
TGTGCCAGTCAGGGGGGCGATGAAAAACTGTTTTTT
>TRBJ1-5|NA|TRBV3-1/TRBV3-2|NA
CASSPRQGNQPQHF
TGTGCCAGCAGCCCTCGGCAGGGCAATCAGCCCCAGCATTTT
>TRBJ1-1|NA|TRBV25-1|TRBD1
CASSGQVFPEAFF
TGTGCCAGCAGCGGACAGGTCTTCCCTGAAGCTTTCTTT
>TRBJ1-2|NA|TRBV28|NA
CASSLLTEMAYGYTF
TGTGCCAGCAGTTTGTTGACAGAAATGGCCTATGGCTACACCTTC
>TRBJ1-2|NA|TRBV19|TRBD1
CASSIWTGGSYGYTF
TGTGCCAGTAGTATCTGGACAGGGGGTTCCTATGGCTACACCTTC
>TRBJ2-2|NA|TRBV19|TRBD2
CASSSRLAQNTGELFF
TGTGCCAGTAGTTCGAGACTAGCCCAGAACACCGGGGAGCTGTTTTTT
>TRBJ1-5|NA|TRBV12-3/TRBV12-4|NA
CASSLTDQPQHF
TGTGCCAGCAGCCTAACCGATCAGCCCCAGCATTTT
>TRBJ2-1|NA|TRBV5-1|TRBD2
CASGEVAGAGNEQFF
TGCGCCAGCGGAGAGGTAGCGGGAGCAGGGAATGAGCAGTTCTTC
>TRBJ2-2|NA|TRBV7-2|TRBD1
CASSIGQGLDTGELFF
TGTGCCAGCAGCATCGGACAGGGGCTTGACACCGGGGAGCTGTTTTTT
>TRBJ1-2|NA|TRBV7-9|NA
CASSPSVGDYGYTF
TGTGCCAGCAGTCCATCCGTGGGAGACTATGGCTACACCTTC
>TRBJ2-1|once|TRBV19|NA
CASSIGAGSYNEQFF
TGTGCCAGTAGTATTGGGGCAGGCTCCTACAATGAGCAGTTCTTC
>TRBJ2-7|NA|TRBV4-1|TRBD1
CASSRYTGAGEQYF
TGCGCCAGCAGCCGCTATACAGGGGCTGGGGAGCAGTACTTC
>TRBJ2-6|few|TRBV7-2|NA
CASTPSGFPGANVLTF
TGTGCCAGCACCCCTAGTGGATTCCCTGGGGCCAACGTCCTGACTTTC
>TRBJ2-7|NA|TRBV5-6|NA
CASSFLDDEQYF
TGTGCCAGCAGCTTTCTAGACGACGAGCAGTACTTC
>TRBJ1-6|once|TRBV28|NA
CASSLIDTSLAPLHF
TGTGCCAGCAGTTTAATAGACACTTCCCTCGCACCCCTCCACTTT
>TRBJ1-2|NA|TRBV6-5|TRBD1
CASGRTGSFYGYTF
TGTGCCAGCGGACGGACAGGGAGTTTCTATGGCTACACCTTC
>TRBJ2-5|NA|TRBV7-8|NA
CASSLGRLQETQYF
TGTGCCAGCAGCTTAGGGAGACTACAAGAGACCCAGTACTTC
>TRBJ2-2|NA|TRBV4-1|NA
CASSQAASAGELFF
TGCGCCAGCAGCCAAGCGGCTAGCGCCGGGGAGCTGTTTTTT
>TRBJ2-2|few|TRBV10-2|NA
CASRRSGELFF
TGCGCCAGCAGGAGATCCGGGGAGCTGTTTTTT
>TRBJ1-1|NA|TRBV29-1|NA
CSVEVAPGVGAFF
TGCAGCGTTGAAGTTGCCCCGGGTGTGGGAGCTTTCTTT
>TRBJ2-7|few|TRBV6-5|TRBD1
CASSYPTGGNSQQYF
TGTGCCAGCAGTTACCCGACAGGGGGCAATTCCCAGCAGTACTTC